These T cell receptor beta chains were read from a single sample in a study of blood T cell repertoires in COVID-19. Produced via immunoSEQ multiplex PCR; TCRdb's table is partial and in-frame only. The sample lists tens of thousands of clones, 91% occurring once. The sample taken for sequencing was peripheral blood. These receptors all stem from a human donor with active COVID-19. The donor label of this sample is uncertain. CDR3s include the opening cysteine and the closing phenylalanine or tryptophan. The D gene is left open where the match is weak. The size entry is marked missing in some rows and otherwise reads once, few, many or a size class.

d_call: .
j_call: TRBJ1-1
clone_size: .
v_call: TRBV11-2
cdr3_aa: CASSLGSGNTEAFF
cdr3_nt: TGTGCCAGCAGCTTAGGATCAGGCAACACTGAAGCTTTCTTT

d_call: TRBD1
j_call: TRBJ1-5
clone_size: .
v_call: TRBV28
cdr3_aa: CASSSPGTGRSNQPQHF
cdr3_nt: TGTGCCAGCAGTTCCCCCGGGACAGGGAGGAGCAATCAGCCCCAGCATTTT

d_call: .
j_call: TRBJ2-3
clone_size: .
v_call: TRBV28
cdr3_aa: CASRAGGTEDTQYF
cdr3_nt: TGTGCCAGCCGGGCTGGCGGGACTGAAGATACGCAGTATTTT

d_call: .
j_call: TRBJ2-7
clone_size: few
v_call: TRBV12-3/TRBV12-4
cdr3_aa: CASTSAGSYEQYF
cdr3_nt: TGTGCCAGCACTTCGGCGGGCTCCTACGAGCAGTACTTC

d_call: .
j_call: TRBJ1-1
clone_size: .
v_call: TRBV28
cdr3_aa: CASIRWGTEAFF
cdr3_nt: TGTGCCAGCATACGATGGGGGACAGAAGCTTTCTTT

d_call: TRBD1
j_call: TRBJ1-6
clone_size: .
v_call: TRBV14
cdr3_aa: CASGDSSYNSPLHF
cdr3_nt: TGTGCCAGTGGGGACAGCTCCTATAATTCACCCCTCCACTTT

d_call: .
j_call: TRBJ2-1
clone_size: .
v_call: TRBV11-2
cdr3_aa: CASSLVSGRYSSYNEQFF
cdr3_nt: TGTGCCAGCAGCTTAGTAAGCGGGCGTTACAGCTCCTACAATGAGCAGTTCTTC

d_call: TRBD1
j_call: TRBJ1-4
clone_size: .
v_call: TRBV28
cdr3_aa: CASTGDRGSNEKLFF
cdr3_nt: TGTGCCAGCACCGGGGACAGGGGCTCTAATGAAAAACTGTTTTTT

d_call: .
j_call: TRBJ1-1
clone_size: .
v_call: TRBV4-3
cdr3_aa: CASSQDRGRDTEAFF
cdr3_nt: TGCGCCAGCAGCCAAGATCGGGGTCGGGACACTGAAGCTTTCTTT

d_call: .
j_call: TRBJ1-2
clone_size: once
v_call: TRBV9
cdr3_aa: CASSVEGQGIYGYTF
cdr3_nt: TGTGCCAGCAGCGTAGAAGGGCAGGGGATCTATGGCTACACCTTC

d_call: .
j_call: TRBJ2-1
clone_size: .
v_call: TRBV10-1
cdr3_aa: CASSVIRGLYNEQFF
cdr3_nt: TGCGCCAGCAGTGTTATCCGAGGGCTTTACAATGAGCAGTTCTTC

d_call: TRBD2
j_call: TRBJ2-7
clone_size: .
v_call: TRBV10-3
cdr3_aa: CAIKGTSADYEQYF
cdr3_nt: TGTGCCATCAAGGGGACTAGCGCCGACTACGAGCAGTACTTC

d_call: TRBD1
j_call: TRBJ2-3
clone_size: .
v_call: TRBV5-1
cdr3_aa: CASSIQGDSTDTQYF
cdr3_nt: TGCGCCAGCAGCATACAGGGGGATAGCACAGATACGCAGTATTTT

d_call: TRBD1
j_call: TRBJ1-4
clone_size: .
v_call: TRBV18
cdr3_aa: CASQGQKNEKLFF
cdr3_nt: TGTGCCAGCCAGGGACAGAAGAATGAAAAACTGTTTTTT

d_call: .
j_call: TRBJ2-5
clone_size: .
v_call: TRBV14
cdr3_aa: CASSPAGAAETQYF
cdr3_nt: TGTGCCAGCAGCCCGGCGGGGGCGGCGGAGACCCAGTACTTC

d_call: TRBD2
j_call: TRBJ2-5
clone_size: .
v_call: TRBV27
cdr3_aa: CASSTSGMQETQYF
cdr3_nt: TGTGCCAGCAGTACTAGCGGGATGCAAGAGACCCAGTACTTC

d_call: TRBD1
j_call: TRBJ1-4
clone_size: .
v_call: TRBV19
cdr3_aa: CASSSPGQGTTNEKLFF
cdr3_nt: TGTGCCAGTAGTTCCCCGGGACAGGGGACAACTAATGAAAAACTGTTTTTT

d_call: .
j_call: TRBJ2-2
clone_size: few
v_call: TRBV7-2
cdr3_aa: CASSFLSGNTGELFF
cdr3_nt: TGTGCCAGCAGCTTCCTTAGCGGGAACACCGGGGAGCTGTTTTTT

d_call: TRBD1
j_call: TRBJ1-6
clone_size: few
v_call: TRBV7-2
cdr3_aa: CASSLVHPTGNGSPLHF
cdr3_nt: TGTGCCAGCAGCTTAGTACACCCGACAGGGAATGGTTCACCCCTCCACTTT

d_call: .
j_call: TRBJ2-3
clone_size: .
v_call: TRBV5-6
cdr3_aa: CASSLGTAPSTDTQYF
cdr3_nt: TGTGCCAGCAGCTTGGGGACAGCCCCTAGCACAGATACGCAGTATTTT

d_call: .
j_call: TRBJ1-1
clone_size: .
v_call: TRBV4-3
cdr3_aa: CASSQEPRNTEAFF
cdr3_nt: TGCGCCAGCAGCCAAGAACCCAGGAACACTGAAGCTTTCTTT

d_call: TRBD1
j_call: TRBJ2-7
clone_size: .
v_call: TRBV28
cdr3_aa: CASSPPGQIHEQYF
cdr3_nt: TGTGCCAGCAGTCCACCGGGACAGATCCACGAGCAGTACTTC

d_call: TRBD2
j_call: TRBJ2-7
clone_size: .
v_call: TRBV10-1
cdr3_aa: CAAGTRGGEQYF
cdr3_nt: TGCGCCGCCGGGACTAGAGGGGGCGAGCAGTACTTC

d_call: .
j_call: TRBJ1-1
clone_size: .
v_call: TRBV5-1
cdr3_aa: CASTRGGETEAFF
cdr3_nt: TGCGCCAGCACCAGAGGAGGGGAAACTGAAGCTTTCTTT

d_call: TRBD1
j_call: TRBJ1-5
clone_size: once
v_call: TRBV18
cdr3_aa: CASSPGEGAGQPQHF
cdr3_nt: TGTGCCAGCTCACCAGGTGAGGGGGCGGGTCAGCCCCAGCATTTT

d_call: .
j_call: TRBJ2-5
clone_size: .
v_call: TRBV20-1
cdr3_aa: CSASSVQETQYF
cdr3_nt: TGCAGTGCTAGTTCTGTCCAAGAGACCCAGTACTTC

d_call: TRBD2
j_call: TRBJ2-1
clone_size: .
v_call: TRBV11-2
cdr3_aa: CASSPGTSGSEQFF
cdr3_nt: TGTGCCAGCAGCCCCGGGACTAGTGGATCTGAGCAGTTCTTC

d_call: TRBD1
j_call: TRBJ1-1
clone_size: once
v_call: TRBV6-2/TRBV6-3
cdr3_aa: CASTPGGFAEAFF
cdr3_nt: TGTGCCAGCACCCCAGGGGGCTTCGCTGAAGCTTTCTTT

d_call: .
j_call: TRBJ1-6
clone_size: once
v_call: TRBV27
cdr3_aa: CASSSLRTDSSYNSPLHF
cdr3_nt: TGTGCCAGCAGTTCCCTGAGGACAGATAGCTCCTATAATTCACCCCTCCACTTT

d_call: TRBD1
j_call: TRBJ1-2
clone_size: once
v_call: TRBV5-1
cdr3_aa: CASSPGQENYGYTF
cdr3_nt: TGCGCCAGCAGCCCGGGACAGGAAAACTATGGCTACACCTTC

d_call: .
j_call: TRBJ1-1
clone_size: .
v_call: TRBV19
cdr3_aa: CASRAGTWNTEAFF
cdr3_nt: TGTGCCAGTAGAGCTGGGACATGGAACACTGAAGCTTTCTTT

d_call: TRBD2
j_call: TRBJ2-3
clone_size: once
v_call: TRBV24-1
cdr3_aa: CATSGTSGADTQYF
cdr3_nt: TGTGCCACCAGTGGGACTAGCGGAGCAGATACGCAGTATTTT

d_call: .
j_call: TRBJ2-7
clone_size: .
v_call: TRBV5-1
cdr3_aa: CASSLALSGSYEQYF
cdr3_nt: TGCGCCAGCAGCTTGGCCCTTAGCGGTTCCTACGAGCAGTACTTC

d_call: TRBD1
j_call: TRBJ1-3
clone_size: .
v_call: TRBV18
cdr3_aa: CASSPLGTGVTGNTIYF
cdr3_nt: TGTGCCAGCTCACCACTAGGGACAGGGGTAACTGGAAACACCATATATTTT

d_call: .
j_call: TRBJ1-1
clone_size: .
v_call: TRBV5-6
cdr3_aa: CAGVRRGSTEAFF
cdr3_nt: TGTGCCGGAGTACGCAGGGGATCCACTGAAGCTTTCTTT

d_call: .
j_call: TRBJ2-5
clone_size: .
v_call: TRBV25-1
cdr3_aa: CASERSFGETQYF
cdr3_nt: TGTGCCAGCGAGAGGTCCTTTGGGGAGACCCAGTACTTC

d_call: .
j_call: TRBJ2-1
clone_size: .
v_call: TRBV29-1
cdr3_aa: CSVAPQSNEQFF
cdr3_nt: TGCAGCGTTGCGCCGCAGTCCAATGAGCAGTTCTTC

d_call: .
j_call: TRBJ2-1
clone_size: .
v_call: TRBV6-2/TRBV6-3
cdr3_aa: CASSYVGGYNEQFF
cdr3_nt: TGTGCCAGCAGTTACGTCGGGGGCTACAATGAGCAGTTCTTC

d_call: TRBD2
j_call: TRBJ2-2
clone_size: .
v_call: TRBV10-3
cdr3_aa: CAISGGLAGGINTGELFF
cdr3_nt: TGTGCCATCAGTGGTGGACTAGCGGGAGGGATAAACACCGGGGAGCTGTTTTTT

d_call: .
j_call: TRBJ2-2
clone_size: few
v_call: TRBV30
cdr3_aa: CAWSVGGLPGELFF
cdr3_nt: TGTGCCTGGAGTGTAGGTGGACTTCCCGGGGAGCTGTTTTTT

d_call: TRBD1
j_call: TRBJ2-7
clone_size: .
v_call: TRBV9
cdr3_aa: CASSPGQSSYEQYF
cdr3_nt: TGTGCCAGCTCTCCGGGACAGAGCTCCTACGAGCAGTACTTC

d_call: .
j_call: TRBJ1-2
clone_size: .
v_call: TRBV18
cdr3_aa: CASSPTTTQGNYGYTF
cdr3_nt: TGTGCCAGCTCACCAACGACCACACAGGGCAACTATGGCTACACCTTC

d_call: TRBD1
j_call: TRBJ1-1
clone_size: .
v_call: TRBV19
cdr3_aa: CASSSGTGWERNTEAFF
cdr3_nt: TGTGCCAGTAGTTCGGGGACAGGGTGGGAGAGGAACACTGAAGCTTTCTTT

d_call: TRBD2
j_call: TRBJ2-2
clone_size: .
v_call: TRBV6-5
cdr3_aa: CASSTIAGGSGELFF
cdr3_nt: TGTGCCAGCAGTACCATAGCGGGAGGGTCCGGGGAGCTGTTTTTT

d_call: TRBD2
j_call: TRBJ2-7
clone_size: .
v_call: TRBV11-2
cdr3_aa: CASSFQGSGSSEQYF
cdr3_nt: TGTGCCAGCAGCTTTCAGGGTAGCGGGAGTAGCGAGCAGTACTTC

d_call: TRBD2
j_call: TRBJ2-7
clone_size: .
v_call: TRBV30
cdr3_aa: CAWSRGLPYEQYF
cdr3_nt: TGTGCCTGGAGTAGGGGACTACCCTACGAGCAGTACTTC

d_call: .
j_call: TRBJ1-5
clone_size: .
v_call: TRBV5-6
cdr3_aa: CASSLGQNQPQHF
cdr3_nt: TGTGCCAGCAGCTTGGGGCAGAATCAGCCCCAGCATTTT

d_call: TRBD2
j_call: TRBJ2-3
clone_size: .
v_call: TRBV28
cdr3_aa: CASRLAGGGTDTQYF
cdr3_nt: TGTGCCAGCAGGTTAGCGGGAGGGGGCACAGATACGCAGTATTTT

d_call: .
j_call: TRBJ2-5
clone_size: .
v_call: TRBV12-5
cdr3_aa: CASGLFPKAPGQETQYF
cdr3_nt: TGTGCTAGTGGTTTGTTCCCCAAGGCTCCGGGACAAGAGACCCAGTACTTC

d_call: TRBD2
j_call: TRBJ2-7
clone_size: once
v_call: TRBV9
cdr3_aa: CASSPLREGVAYEQYF
cdr3_nt: TGTGCCAGCAGCCCCCTCCGGGAGGGGGTTGCCTACGAGCAGTACTTC

d_call: .
j_call: TRBJ1-1
clone_size: few
v_call: TRBV19
cdr3_aa: CASSIGQDTEAFF
cdr3_nt: TGTGCCAGTAGTATAGGACAGGACACTGAAGCTTTCTTT

d_call: TRBD2
j_call: TRBJ2-1
clone_size: .
v_call: TRBV2
cdr3_aa: CASTGTSGRATRNEQFF
cdr3_nt: TGTGCCAGCACCGGGACTAGCGGGAGGGCCACACGGAATGAGCAGTTCTTC

d_call: TRBD1
j_call: TRBJ2-7
clone_size: .
v_call: TRBV28
cdr3_aa: CASSQGQEVFEQYF
cdr3_nt: TGTGCCAGCAGTCAGGGACAGGAGGTCTTTGAGCAGTACTTC

d_call: TRBD1
j_call: TRBJ1-2
clone_size: .
v_call: TRBV5-5
cdr3_aa: CASSLDNRDRLSFPGYTF
cdr3_nt: TGTGCCAGCAGCTTGGATAACCGGGACAGGCTATCTTTTCCCGGCTACACCTTC

d_call: TRBD1
j_call: TRBJ2-1
clone_size: .
v_call: TRBV25-1
cdr3_aa: CASSVVTGGDEQFF
cdr3_nt: TGTGCCAGCAGTGTGGTCACAGGGGGCGATGAGCAGTTCTTC